These 29 T cell receptor beta chains came from one sample sequenced in a study of human T cells and chemical hapten exposure. TCRdb redid the calling of the RACE reads with MiXCR, one entry per CDR3 protein. The repertoire holds roughly 380,000 distinct CDR3 sequences, about 4.8% seen once, with 2% to 2.5% in the top ten. Specified time point: patch test 1, 2 weeks after DPC sensitization. Noted treatment: therapeutic diphenylcyclopropenone sensitization with weekly scalp DPC. The material sequenced was whole blood, taken in connection with sensitization to the hapten diphenylcyclopropenone (DPC). The receptors derive from a woman aged 45-65 years with alopecia areata. Some clones in this sample may be carry-over from other donors' samples.

This clonotype was observed a few times. The chain employs TRBV5-1 and TRBJ2-3; TRBD2 matches 14 bases. The CDR3 extends over 17 amino acids. The germline V gene encodes CDR1 SGHRS and CDR2 YFSETQ. J gave up 0 bases and V 5 bases, and 5 bases lay outside the gene matches. CDR3 region: CASSRTSGGPSTDTQYF. The CDR3 region has the DNA TGCGCCAGCAGTAGGACTAGCGGGGGGCCTAGCACAGATACGCAGTATTTT.

This chain uses TRBV4-2 with TRBJ2-7; a weak D match, TRBD1 (5 bases). Between the trimmed V and J ends, which lost 1 base and 3 bases, there was a span of 10 bases. CDR1 and CDR2 (germline): LGHNA, YNFKEQ. CDR3 length equals 14 residues. In DNA, the CDR3 is TGTGCCAGCAGCCAAGGGGAAGGACACTACGAGCAGTACTTC. Its protein product is CASSQGEGHYEQYF.

This clonotype was seen more than once but under ten times. This chain's CDR3 is CASRKAGTDRTSYGYTF. In nucleotides, the CDR3 is TGTGCCAGCAGAAAGGCCGGGACAGATCGAACTTCCTATGGCTACACCTTC. The chain uses TRBV6-6 and TRBJ1-2; TRBD1 agrees at 7 bases. The CDR3 is 17 residues long. The trim removed 6 bases at V and 4 bases at J, leaving 17 bases unmatched. Germline V CDR1 and CDR2: MNHNY, SVGAGI (reference sequence).

The table lists this clonotype with a few counts. The chain carries TRBV27 and TRBJ2-5; 7 nucleotides match TRBD2. With 1 base clipped from V and 4 bases from J, the junction kept 0 bases outside the gene matches. Germline loops: CDR1 MNHEY, CDR2 SMNVEV (reference sequence). CDR3 size: 13 residues. The CDR3 region is CASSLWGGETQYF. For the CDR3, the DNA is TGTGCCAGCAGTTTATGGGGGGGAGAGACCCAGTACTTC.

This clonotype came up many times. This chain uses TRBV27 with TRBJ1-1; D is ambiguous. Germline lookup yields CDR1 MNHEY and CDR2 SMNVEV (reference sequence). The CDR3 is 13 amino acids. The V gene lost 3 bases and the J gene lost 2 bases, with 7 bases spanning the gap. In nucleotides, the CDR3 is TGTGCCAGCAGTTTGTTCCGAAACACTGAAGCTTTCTTT. Its protein is CASSLFRNTEAFF.

This clonotype was counted many times. This chain uses TRBV18 with TRBJ1-3; D not certain. The CDR3 consists of 13 residues. Between the trimmed V and J ends, which lost 4 bases and 1 base, there was a span of 5 bases. Germline loops: CDR1 KGHSH, CDR2 LQKENI. Here the CDR3 DNA reads TGTGCCAGCTCACTTATTTCTGGAAACACCATATATTTT. As protein: CASSLISGNTIYF.

For this clonotype: A much bigger clone sits one base away, suggesting this may be a read error. The rearrangement uses TRBV6-5 and TRBJ2-2; D may be TRBD2 (5 bases). Germline CDR1 reads MNHEY; CDR2 reads SVGAGI. The CDR3 extends over 13 amino acids. The CDR3: CASRFDGYGVLFF. Written as DNA, the CDR3 is TGTGCCAGCAGATTCGACGGGTACGGGGTGCTGTTTTTT.

This clonotype occurred a few times. This chain connects TRBV30 to TRBJ2-2, with D perhaps given as TRBD1 or TRBD2 (5 bases each). The CDR3 is made up of 12 amino acids. V was cut by 2 bases and J by 6 bases, with 7 bases left in between. From germline, CDR1 is GTSNPN and CDR2 SVGIG (reference sequence). For the CDR3, the DNA is TGTGCCTGGAGTTTGGGGGCCGGGGAGCTGTTTTTT. Protein product: CAWSLGAGELFF.

In its sample, this clonotype was seen many times. This sequence joins TRBV3-1 and TRBJ1-1, with 8 bases fitting TRBD1. The germline CDR1 and CDR2 sequences are LGHDT and YNNKEL (reference sequence). The CDR3 consists of 15 residues. The V segment lost 1 base and the J segment 10 bases; nucleotides outside the gene matches: 11. The CDR3 here is CASSQGGRGLRRAFF. For the CDR3, the DNA is TGTGCCAGCAGCCAAGGAGGCAGGGGGCTGCGGCGAGCTTTCTTT. Supplemented by reference TRBV3-1 and TRBJ1-1, the full variable domain reads DTAVSQTPKYLVTQMGNDKSIKCEQNLGHDTMYWYKQDSKKFLKIMFSYNNKELIINETVPNRFSPKSPDKAHLNLHINSLELGDSAVYFCASSQGGRGLRRAFFGQGTRLTVV.

This clonotype was detected ten times or more. CDR3 DNA sequence: TGTGCCAGCAGAAATGGACTAGCGGGGTTATCCACAGATACGCAGTATTTT. Translating it yields CASRNGLAGLSTDTQYF. The chain links TRBV7-2 to TRBJ2-3; 12 bases fit TRBD2. The V gene's germline CDR1 is SGHTA and CDR2 FQGNSA. The CDR3 length is 17 residues. Unmatched junction bases numbered 9, after V lost 6 bases and J lost 2 bases.

This clonotype appeared many times. J is TRBJ1-5 and V is TRBV28; D is perhaps TRBD1 (5 bases). The V and J ends lost 6 bases and 7 bases respectively, with 25 bases between them. The CDR3 spans 17 residues. Germline-derived CDR1 and CDR2 are MDHEN and SYDVKM. CDR3 sequence reads: CASSLPGPRANGQPQHF. CDR3 DNA sequence: TGTGCCAGCAGCCTGCCGGGGCCACGGGCCAACGGGCAGCCCCAGCATTTT.

This clonotype was detected ten times or more. The chain combines TRBV27 with TRBJ2-7; perhaps TRBD2 as D (6 bases). The V end lost 8 bases, the J end lost 5 bases, and 13 bases lay between the germline ends. CDR3 length: 12 residues. Germline V gene lookup returns CDR1 MNHEY and CDR2 SMNVEV (reference sequence). The CDR3 sequence: CASRDGGDEQYF. CDR3 nucleotides: TGTGCCAGCCGGGACGGGGGTGACGAGCAGTACTTC.

This clonotype was counted many times. The V gene is TRBV5-6, the J gene TRBJ2-7; no reliable D call. V shed 7 bases and J shed 3 bases, with 14 bases lying between them. The CDR3 spans 13 residues. Germline lookup yields CDR1 SGHDT and CDR2 YYEEEE. CDR3 in amino acids: CASSPGTNYEQYF. The CDR3 bases are TGTGCCAGCTCACCGGGCACTAACTACGAGCAGTACTTC.

This clonotype was counted between two and nine times. The chain links TRBV9 to TRBJ2-5; 7 positions match TRBD1. This CDR3 is built from 15 residues. V trimming: 3 bases; J trimming: 1 base; junction bases outside the gene matches: 6. CDR1 and CDR2 (germline): SGDLS, YYNGEE. The CDR3 protein is CASSASGQAQETQYF. The CDR3 nucleotides are TGTGCCAGCAGCGCCTCAGGACAGGCCCAAGAGACCCAGTACTTC.

In this sample, this clonotype turned up a few times. V and J are TRBV7-8 and TRBJ2-3, with 13 bases lining up with TRBD2. Trimming cost V 5 bases and J 2 bases; bases outside gene matches: 10. The germline V gene has CDR1 SGHVS and CDR2 FQNEAQ. The CDR3 loop spans 18 amino acids. Here the CDR3 DNA reads TGTGCCAGCAGCCAGGGGACTAGCGGGATTTGGGTCACAGATACGCAGTATTTT. Translation gives CASSQGTSGIWVTDTQYF.

This clonotype has a count of ten or more. The chain employs TRBV18 and TRBJ2-7; 9 nucleotides match TRBD2. Looked up from germline, CDR1 is KGHSH and CDR2 is LQKENI. This CDR3 has 16 residues. After removal of 6 bases from V and 1 base from J, the junction contained 10 bases not matched to a gene. The CDR3 nucleotides are TGTGCCAGCTCTCTGGGACTAGCCGGGACTTCCTACGAGCAGTACTTC. This sequence encodes CASSLGLAGTSYEQYF.

This clonotype was observed at least ten times. The chain uses TRBV5-1 and TRBJ2-7; tentatively, D is TRBD1 or TRBD2 (5 bases each). This CDR3 is built from 12 residues. The V end was cut by 4 bases, the J end by 5 bases, with 10 bases between. In germline, CDR1 is SGHRS, CDR2 YFSETQ. CDR3 region: CASSGTAHEQYF. In DNA, the CDR3 is TGCGCCAGCAGCGGGACGGCCCACGAGCAGTACTTC. Looking up the rest from reference TRBV5-1 and TRBJ2-7 gives the full variable domain: KAGVTQTPRYLIKTRGQQVTLSCSPISGHRSVSWYQQTPGQGLQFLFEYFSETQRNKGNFPGRFSGRQFSNSRSEMNVSTLELGDSALYLCASSGTAHEQYFGPGTRLTVT.

The sample holds many counts of this clonotype. The V and J genes are TRBV6-2 or TRBV6-3 and TRBJ2-7; a weak D match, TRBD1 (5 bases). The CDR3 runs to 13 residues. V gave up 4 bases and J gave up 5 bases, with 12 bases separating them. The germline V gene has CDR1 MNHEY and CDR2 SVGEGT. The CDR3 reads CASSFPGSHEQYF. The CDR3 nucleotides read TGTGCCAGCAGTTTTCCAGGGTCCCACGAGCAGTACTTC.

At least ten counts were recorded for this clonotype. CDR3 in amino acids: CASSLYPGRTHQPQHF. As DNA, the CDR3 is TGTGCCAGCAGTTTGTACCCCGGCAGGACCCATCAGCCCCAGCATTTT. The V gene is TRBV12-3 or TRBV12-4, the J gene TRBJ1-5; D not resolved. The CDR3 extends over 16 amino acids. Trimming removed 3 bases from V and 5 bases from J, with 17 bases in between.

In its sample, this clonotype was seen a few times. The rearrangement uses TRBV3-1 and TRBJ1-4, with a weak D call TRBD1 (5 bases). The V end was cut by 2 bases, the J end by 6 bases, with 10 bases between. The CDR3 loop spans 14 amino acids. CDR1 is LGHDT, CDR2 YNNKEL, per germline (reference sequence). The CDR3 here is CASSQQGTDEKLFF. CDR3 sequence (DNA): TGTGCCAGCAGCCAACAGGGCACGGATGAAAAACTGTTTTTT.

The chain couples TRBV2 to TRBJ2-4; D gene ambiguous. V gave up 6 bases and J gave up 0 bases, with 9 bases separating them. Germline CDR1 and CDR2: SNHLY and FYNNEI. This CDR3 has 14 residues. CDR3 protein: CASRAEIAKNIQYF. The CDR3 DNA reads as TGTGCCAGCAGGGCTGAGATAGCCAAAAACATTCAGTACTTC.

Many counts were recorded for this clonotype. The genes are TRBV20-1 and TRBJ1-4; possible D gene TRBD1, 5 bases. V gave up 1 base and J gave up 0 bases, with 9 bases separating them. The CDR3 extends over 15 amino acids. Germline V gene sequence: CDR1 DFQATT, CDR2 SNEGSKA (reference sequence). The CDR3 loop reads CSARVTAATNEKLFF. The CDR3 nucleotides are TGCAGTGCTAGAGTGACAGCTGCAACTAATGAAAAACTGTTTTTT.

This clonotype was observed many times. The V call is TRBV11-2, the J call TRBJ1-1; D remains unclear. There are 12 residues in the CDR3. Germline V lookup: CDR1 SGHAT, CDR2 FQNNGV. V gave up 5 bases and J gave up 1 base, with 5 bases separating them. CDR3 region: CASSRRNTEAFF. CDR3 nucleotide sequence: TGTGCCAGCAGCCGGAGGAACACTGAAGCTTTCTTT.

This clonotype has a count of ten or more. The chain combines TRBV29-1 with TRBJ1-5; no definite D call. The V gene's germline CDR1 is SQVTM and CDR2 ANQGSEA. V was cut by 4 bases and J by 3 bases, with 16 bases left in between. The CDR3 is 15 amino acids. CDR3 sequence: CSVALGLGDNQPQHF. The CDR3 nucleotides read TGCAGCGTTGCCCTTGGACTGGGAGACAATCAGCCCCAGCATTTT.

This clonotype was observed a few times. V usage is TRBV4-1 and J usage is TRBJ2-7, with TRBD2 identical over 7 bases. The length of the CDR3 is 16 residues. Germline trimming cut 3 bases from V and 2 bases from J; bases unmatched to any gene: 10. From germline, CDR1 is MGHRA and CDR2 YSYEKL. In DNA, the CDR3 is TGCGCCAGCAGCCACTGGGCCGGGGGGAGCCCCTACGAGCAGTACTTC. Amino acid sequence: CASSHWAGGSPYEQYF.

Notes on this clonotype: Given a much more abundant clone one base away, this may be a read error. The rearrangement links TRBV3-1 to TRBJ1-1; D gene ambiguous. CDR3 length: 13 residues. Germline assignment: CDR1 LGHDT and CDR2 YNNKEL (reference sequence). V gave up 3 bases and J gave up 10 bases, with 15 bases separating them. CDR3 protein: CASSQRPVTRAFF. The CDR3 nucleotides are TGTGCCAGCAGCCAGCGCCCGGTGACCAGAGCTTTCTTT.

This clonotype was seen only a few times. The V and J genes are TRBV7-7 and TRBJ1-3; D might be TRBD1 (6 bases). The CDR3 loop spans 15 amino acids. The germline V gene encodes CDR1 SSHAT and CDR2 FNYEAQ (reference sequence). With 2 bases removed from V and 4 bases from J, the gap between germline ends came to 12 bases. The chain's CDR3 is CASSLRSGGGNTIYF. CDR3 nucleotides: TGTGCCAGCAGCTTACGGTCCGGGGGCGGAAACACCATATATTTT.

This clonotype appeared many times. In DNA form, the CDR3 reads TGTGCCAGCAGTTCCCCCGGGACCGGCATAGGACTAGCGCCGACCGGGGAGCTGTTTTTT. This sequence encodes CASSSPGTGIGLAPTGELFF. The gene calls are TRBV6-5 and TRBJ2-2, with 9 bases identical to TRBD2. J was trimmed by 5 bases and V by 4 bases; bases with no gene match: 20. Germline V gene data show CDR1 as MNHEY and CDR2 as SVGAGI. The CDR3 extends over 20 amino acids.

There are many counts of this clonotype. V is TRBV9 and J is TRBJ2-1; 9 nucleotides line up with TRBD1. This CDR3 has 15 residues. From germline, CDR1 is SGDLS and CDR2 YYNGEE. The V and J ends lost 0 bases and 7 bases, in that order; junction bases with no gene match: 5. The CDR3 nucleotides read TGTGCCAGCAGCGTAGGACAGGGGGGTAGGAATGAGCAGTTCTTC. Translated: CASSVGQGGRNEQFF.